A selection of T cell receptor beta chains follows, all from one sample in a study of shared clonotypes between healthy human individuals. Assay: immunoSEQ multiplex PCR; the TCRdb copy retains only in-frame clones and omits some. The top ten clones hold more than 0.1% of a sample with around 2.1 million clones, 90% to 97% of them seen once. The sample taken for sequencing was naive CD4+ T cells sorted from blood. All receptors derive from a man in his late teens or twenties in good health. The CDR3 runs from the conserved cysteine through the conserved F or W. A D gene is named only where the DNA matches it firmly. Size values are once, few and many counts, or a class for expanded clones, and some rows have none.

V: TRBV2; size: NA; J: TRBJ1-4; D: NA; DNA: TGTGCCAGCATCCCGACCCGCGGGGGGAATGAAAAACTGTTTTTT; CDR3: CASIPTRGGNEKLFF
V: TRBV5-4; size: NA; J: TRBJ2-4; D: TRBD2; DNA: TGTGCCAGCAGACTAGCGGGAGCAGCCAAAAACATTCAGTACTTC; CDR3: CASRLAGAAKNIQYF
V: TRBV19; size: NA; J: TRBJ1-4; D: NA; DNA: TGTGCCAGTAGTACTAATACCGCGGTGGGTGAAAAACTGTTTTTT; CDR3: CASSTNTAVGEKLFF
V: TRBV18; size: NA; J: TRBJ1-2; D: TRBD1; DNA: TGTGCCAGCTCCAAGGGACAGGGGTTGATCGGCTACACCTTC; CDR3: CASSKGQGLIGYTF
V: TRBV7-9; size: NA; J: TRBJ2-2; D: TRBD1; DNA: TGTGCCAGCAGCTTATACAGGGGCAACACCGGGGAGCTGTTTTTT; CDR3: CASSLYRGNTGELFF
V: TRBV7-2; size: NA; J: TRBJ2-1; D: NA; DNA: TGTGCCAGCAGCTTAGTTGGGACGGGCGCCAATGAGCAGTTCTTC; CDR3: CASSLVGTGANEQFF
V: TRBV5-5; size: NA; J: TRBJ2-1; D: NA; DNA: TGTGCCAGCAGCTTGGGACAGAGCGGCCTCGGTGAGCAGTTCTTC; CDR3: CASSLGQSGLGEQFF
V: TRBV28; size: NA; J: TRBJ2-7; D: NA; DNA: TGTGCCAGCAGTTTACTCGGGATCCCCTCCTACGAGCAGTACTTC; CDR3: CASSLLGIPSYEQYF
V: TRBV5-6; size: NA; J: TRBJ1-5; D: NA; DNA: TGTGCCAGCAGCTTTCCCCCTGGGGGGAATAGCAATCAGCCCCAGCATTTT; CDR3: CASSFPPGGNSNQPQHF
V: TRBV20-1; size: NA; J: TRBJ2-7; D: NA; DNA: TGCAGTGCGGAACAGGGAGCAGGGCAGTACTTC; CDR3: CSAEQGAGQYF
V: TRBV10-2; size: NA; J: TRBJ2-4; D: NA; DNA: TGCGCCAGCAGTAAGACCGGGACGGACAAAAACATTCAGTACTTC; CDR3: CASSKTGTDKNIQYF
V: TRBV5-6; size: NA; J: TRBJ1-4; D: NA; DNA: TGTGCCAGCAGCTCGACTTTTGCGGGCGTAAAGAATGAAAAACTGTTTTTT; CDR3: CASSSTFAGVKNEKLFF
V: TRBV6-5; size: NA; J: TRBJ1-1; D: NA; DNA: TGTGCCAGCAACCAACCTGTGGCTGAAGCTTTCTTT; CDR3: CASNQPVAEAFF
V: TRBV20-1; size: NA; J: TRBJ2-5; D: NA; DNA: TGCAGTGCTAGCGGCGGGACCCAGTACTTC; CDR3: CSASGGTQYF
V: TRBV5-6; size: once; J: TRBJ2-3; D: NA; DNA: TGTGCCAGCAGCCCGCGGGGTAGCTGGTTCGCAGATACGCAGTATTTT; CDR3: CASSPRGSWFADTQYF
V: TRBV6-1; size: NA; J: TRBJ1-5; D: NA; DNA: TGTGCCAGCAGTGAAGCGCCGAACAGCTTGGGCAATCAGCCCCAGCATTTT; CDR3: CASSEAPNSLGNQPQHF
V: TRBV2; size: NA; J: TRBJ1-5; D: NA; DNA: TGTGCCAGCAAGGATCAGAGGGGGCCCCAGCATTTT; CDR3: CASKDQRGPQHF
V: TRBV19; size: NA; J: TRBJ2-3; D: NA; DNA: TGTGCCAGTACCAAGGGAACAGATACGCAGTATTTT; CDR3: CASTKGTDTQYF
V: TRBV19; size: NA; J: TRBJ2-7; D: NA; DNA: TGTGCCAGTAGTACGACGGGAGTCTCCTACGAGCAGTACTTC; CDR3: CASSTTGVSYEQYF
V: TRBV30; size: once; J: TRBJ2-3; D: TRBD2; DNA: TGTGCCTGGAGTGGTGGGAGGGCCGGGGATACGCAGTATTTT; CDR3: CAWSGGRAGDTQYF
V: TRBV30; size: once; J: TRBJ1-1; D: NA; DNA: TGTGCCTGGAGCAGACAGTTATTGAACACTGAAGCTTTCTTT; CDR3: CAWSRQLLNTEAFF
V: TRBV27; size: NA; J: TRBJ2-7; D: NA; DNA: TGTGCCAGCAGTGTAAACAGGGTCCGAAGCGAGCAGTACTTC; CDR3: CASSVNRVRSEQYF
V: TRBV19; size: NA; J: TRBJ2-3; D: NA; DNA: TGTGCCAGTTCCCCGCAGGTGGGCACAGATACGCAGTATTTT; CDR3: CASSPQVGTDTQYF
V: TRBV5-6; size: NA; J: TRBJ2-7; D: NA; DNA: TGTGCCAGCAGCTTCCTGGACAGAACCTACGAGCAGTACTTC; CDR3: CASSFLDRTYEQYF
V: TRBV29-1; size: NA; J: TRBJ1-2; D: NA; DNA: TGCAGCGTTTTACAGGTCACCTATGGCTACACCTTC; CDR3: CSVLQVTYGYTF
V: TRBV4-1; size: NA; J: TRBJ2-5; D: TRBD1; DNA: TGCGCCAGCAGCCAAGGAGGACAGGGAGTATCAGAGACCCAGTACTTC; CDR3: CASSQGGQGVSETQYF
V: TRBV2; size: NA; J: TRBJ2-7; D: TRBD1; DNA: TGTGCCAGCAGTGCCCAGGGGGACACCTACGAGCAGTACTTC; CDR3: CASSAQGDTYEQYF
V: TRBV6-5; size: NA; J: TRBJ2-2; D: TRBD2; DNA: TGTGCCAGCAGTTACATTCTGCGGGGGGGACGTTTGGAGCTGTTTTTT; CDR3: CASSYILRGGRLELFF
V: TRBV19; size: NA; J: TRBJ1-4; D: NA; DNA: TGTGCCAGTAGTATGGGGGGAGTCTATGAAAAACTGTTTTTT; CDR3: CASSMGGVYEKLFF
V: TRBV5-1; size: NA; J: TRBJ2-3; D: NA; DNA: TGCGCCAGCAGCCATACGACAGCCCTCACAGATACGCAGTATTTT; CDR3: CASSHTTALTDTQYF
V: TRBV7-2; size: NA; J: TRBJ1-5; D: NA; DNA: TGTGCCAGCAGCCGACAGGCAAGCAATCAGCCCCAGCATTTT; CDR3: CASSRQASNQPQHF
V: TRBV5-4; size: NA; J: TRBJ2-7; D: NA; DNA: TGTGCCAGCAGCAACGGAGGGACGGTCCCTTACGAGCAGTACTTC; CDR3: CASSNGGTVPYEQYF
V: TRBV19; size: NA; J: TRBJ1-5; D: TRBD1; DNA: TGTGCCAGTAGTAGCCGGGACAGGGGGGTTGGCAATCAGCCCCAGCATTTT; CDR3: CASSSRDRGVGNQPQHF
V: TRBV7-9; size: NA; J: TRBJ1-2; D: NA; DNA: TGTGCCAGCAGCTTAGCAGAGTATGGCTACACCTTC; CDR3: CASSLAEYGYTF
V: TRBV7-9; size: once; J: TRBJ2-5; D: TRBD2; DNA: TGTGCCAGCAGCTTAAAACTAGCGGGAATAGAGACCCAGTACTTC; CDR3: CASSLKLAGIETQYF
V: TRBV30; size: NA; J: TRBJ1-6; D: TRBD1; DNA: TGTGCCTGGGACAGGGGGCAAATGTATAATTCACCCCTCCACTTT; CDR3: CAWDRGQMYNSPLHF
V: TRBV2; size: NA; J: TRBJ2-1; D: TRBD2; DNA: TGTGCCAGCAGTGAGACTAGCGGGACCTACAATGAGCAGTTCTTC; CDR3: CASSETSGTYNEQFF
V: TRBV5-1; size: NA; J: TRBJ2-2; D: NA; DNA: TGCGCCAGCAGCTTGGCCAGTTACGGGGAGCTGTTTTTT; CDR3: CASSLASYGELFF
V: TRBV9; size: NA; J: TRBJ2-7; D: TRBD2; DNA: TGTGCCAGCAGCGTCAGACTAGCGGGCTCCTACGAGCAGTACTTC; CDR3: CASSVRLAGSYEQYF
V: TRBV10-1; size: few; J: TRBJ2-5; D: TRBD1; DNA: TGCGCCAGCAGTGACGGACGGACAGGGGAGACCCAGTACTTC; CDR3: CASSDGRTGETQYF
V: TRBV5-6; size: NA; J: TRBJ1-6; D: TRBD1; DNA: TGTGCCAGCAGCTTACAGGGGTCTAATTCACCCCTCCACTTT; CDR3: CASSLQGSNSPLHF
V: TRBV19; size: few; J: TRBJ1-6; D: TRBD1; DNA: TGTGCCAGTAGTATGACAGGGGATTCACCCCTCCACTTT; CDR3: CASSMTGDSPLHF
V: TRBV2; size: NA; J: TRBJ1-1; D: TRBD1; DNA: TGTGCCAGCACCCGGGACAGGGTTGACACTGAAGCTTTCTTT; CDR3: CASTRDRVDTEAFF
V: TRBV18; size: NA; J: TRBJ1-5; D: NA; DNA: TGTGCCAGCTCACCTAGGGGGGCACCGAATCAGCCCCAGCATTTT; CDR3: CASSPRGAPNQPQHF
V: TRBV7-2; size: once; J: TRBJ1-4; D: TRBD1; DNA: TGTGCCAGCAGCTTGGGACAGGGGGCTGAAAAACTGTTTTTT; CDR3: CASSLGQGAEKLFF
V: TRBV7-8; size: NA; J: TRBJ2-7; D: NA; DNA: TGTGCCAGCAGCTTATCGTACGAGCAGTACTTC; CDR3: CASSLSYEQYF
V: TRBV30; size: NA; J: TRBJ2-7; D: TRBD2; DNA: TGTGCCTGGAGTGTAACCAGCGGGAGTTACGAGCAGTACTTC; CDR3: CAWSVTSGSYEQYF
V: TRBV7-3; size: NA; J: TRBJ1-2; D: NA; DNA: TGTGCCAGCAGCCCACAGCCCCAACCTAACTATGGCTACACCTTC; CDR3: CASSPQPQPNYGYTF